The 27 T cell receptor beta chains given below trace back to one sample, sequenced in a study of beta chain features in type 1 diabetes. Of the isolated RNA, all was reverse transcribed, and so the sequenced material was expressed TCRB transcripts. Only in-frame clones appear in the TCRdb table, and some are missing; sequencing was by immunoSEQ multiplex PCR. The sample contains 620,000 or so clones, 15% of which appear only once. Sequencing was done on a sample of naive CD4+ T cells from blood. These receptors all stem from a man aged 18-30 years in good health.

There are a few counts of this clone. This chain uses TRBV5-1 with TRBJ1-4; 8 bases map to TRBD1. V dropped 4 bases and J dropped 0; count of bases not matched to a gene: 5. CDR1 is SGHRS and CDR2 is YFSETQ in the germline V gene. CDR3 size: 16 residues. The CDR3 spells CASSLWTGSTNEKLFF. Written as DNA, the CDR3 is TGCGCCAGCAGCCTCTGGACAGGGTCAACTAATGAAAAACTGTTTTTT.

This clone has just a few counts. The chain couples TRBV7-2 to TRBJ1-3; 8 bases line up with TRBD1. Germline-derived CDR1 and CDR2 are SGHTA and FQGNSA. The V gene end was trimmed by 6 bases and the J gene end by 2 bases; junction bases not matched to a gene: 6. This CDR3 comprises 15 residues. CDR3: CASRKDREPGNTIYF. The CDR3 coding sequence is TGTGCCAGCAGAAAGGACAGGGAACCTGGAAACACCATATATTTT.

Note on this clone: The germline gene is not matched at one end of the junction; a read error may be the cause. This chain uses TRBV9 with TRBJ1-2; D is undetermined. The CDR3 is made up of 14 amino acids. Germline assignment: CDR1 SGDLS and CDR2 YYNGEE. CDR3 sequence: CASTVDRSNYGYTF. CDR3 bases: TGTGCCAGCACCGTAGACCGCAGCAACTATGGCTACACCTTC.

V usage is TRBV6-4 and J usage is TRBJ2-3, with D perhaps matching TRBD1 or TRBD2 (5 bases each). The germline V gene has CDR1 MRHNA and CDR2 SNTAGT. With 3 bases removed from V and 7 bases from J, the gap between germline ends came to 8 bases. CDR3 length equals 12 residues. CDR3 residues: CASSEPGHTQYF. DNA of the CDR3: TGTGCCAGCAGTGAACCGGGGCATACGCAGTATTTT.

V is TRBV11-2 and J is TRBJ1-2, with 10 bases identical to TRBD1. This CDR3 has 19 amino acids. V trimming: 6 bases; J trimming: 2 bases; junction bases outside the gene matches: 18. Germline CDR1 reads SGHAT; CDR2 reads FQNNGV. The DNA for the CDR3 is TGTGCCAGCAGAACTCCAACTCGAAATGGGACAGGGGCGAACTATGGCTACACCTTC. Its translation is CASRTPTRNGTGANYGYTF. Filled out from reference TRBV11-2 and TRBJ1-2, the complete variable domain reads EAGVAQSPRYKIIEKRQSVAFWCNPISGHATLYWYQQILGQGPKLLIQFQNNGVVDDSQLPKDRFSAERLKGVDSTLKIQPAKLEDSAVYLCASRTPTRNGTGANYGYTFGSGTRLTVV.

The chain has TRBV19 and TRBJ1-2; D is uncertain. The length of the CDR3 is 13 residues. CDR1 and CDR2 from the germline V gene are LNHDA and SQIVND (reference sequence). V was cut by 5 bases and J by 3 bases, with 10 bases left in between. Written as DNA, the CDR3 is TGTGCCAGTAGTCCCGCACCAGACTATGGCTACACCTTC. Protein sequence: CASSPAPDYGYTF.

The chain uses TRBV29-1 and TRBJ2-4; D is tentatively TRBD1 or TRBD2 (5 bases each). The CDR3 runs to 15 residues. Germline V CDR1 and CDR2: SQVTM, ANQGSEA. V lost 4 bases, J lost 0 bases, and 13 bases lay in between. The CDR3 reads CSVGERGIAKNIQYF. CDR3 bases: TGCAGCGTTGGAGAGAGGGGAATAGCCAAAAACATTCAGTACTTC.

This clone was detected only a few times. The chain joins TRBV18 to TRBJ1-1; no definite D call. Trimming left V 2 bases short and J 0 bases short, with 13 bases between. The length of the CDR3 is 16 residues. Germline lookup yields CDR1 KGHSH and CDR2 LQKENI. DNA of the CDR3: TGTGCCAGCTCACCAATAGATTTACAGTTGAACACTGAAGCTTTCTTT. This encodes CASSPIDLQLNTEAFF.

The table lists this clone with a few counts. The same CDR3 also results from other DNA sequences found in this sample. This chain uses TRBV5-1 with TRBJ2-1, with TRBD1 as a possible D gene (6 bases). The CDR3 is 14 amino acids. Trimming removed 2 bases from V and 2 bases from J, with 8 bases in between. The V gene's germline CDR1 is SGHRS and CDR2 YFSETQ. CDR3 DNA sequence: TGCGCCAGCAGCTTCGGACAGACCTACAATGAGCAGTTCTTC. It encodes CASSFGQTYNEQFF.

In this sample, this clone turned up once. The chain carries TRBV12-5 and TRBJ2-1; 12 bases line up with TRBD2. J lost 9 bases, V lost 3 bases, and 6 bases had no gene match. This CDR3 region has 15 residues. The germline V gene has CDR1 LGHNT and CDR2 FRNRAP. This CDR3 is CASGLRLAGEGEQFF. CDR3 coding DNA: TGTGCTAGTGGTTTACGACTAGCGGGAGAGGGTGAGCAGTTCTTC. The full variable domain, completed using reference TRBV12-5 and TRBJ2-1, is DARVTQTPRHKVTEMGQEVTMRCQPILGHNTVFWYRQTMMQGLELLAYFRNRAPLDDSGMPKDRFSAEMPDATLATLKIQPSEPRDSAVYFCASGLRLAGEGEQFFGPGTRLTVL.

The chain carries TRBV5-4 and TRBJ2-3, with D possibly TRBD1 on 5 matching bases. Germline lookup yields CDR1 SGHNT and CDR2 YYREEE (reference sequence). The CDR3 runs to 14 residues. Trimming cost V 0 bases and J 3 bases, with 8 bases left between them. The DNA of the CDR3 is TGTGCCAGCAGCTTGGAGCAGGGAACAGATACGCAGTATTTT. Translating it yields CASSLEQGTDTQYF.

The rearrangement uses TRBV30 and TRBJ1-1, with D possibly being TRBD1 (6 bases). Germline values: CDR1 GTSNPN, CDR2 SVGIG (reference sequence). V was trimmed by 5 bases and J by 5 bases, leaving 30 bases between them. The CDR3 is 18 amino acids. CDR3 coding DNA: TGTGCCTGGGGTGAGGGGGGTAGGCGATCTTGGGCGTGGACTGAAGCTTTCTTT. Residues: CAWGEGGRRSWAWTEAFF.

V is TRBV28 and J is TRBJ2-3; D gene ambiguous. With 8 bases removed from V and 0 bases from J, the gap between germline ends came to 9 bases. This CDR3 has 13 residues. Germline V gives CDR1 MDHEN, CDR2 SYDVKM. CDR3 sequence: CASRGRSTDTQYF. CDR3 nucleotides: TGTGCCAGCCGCGGCCGTAGCACAGATACGCAGTATTTT.

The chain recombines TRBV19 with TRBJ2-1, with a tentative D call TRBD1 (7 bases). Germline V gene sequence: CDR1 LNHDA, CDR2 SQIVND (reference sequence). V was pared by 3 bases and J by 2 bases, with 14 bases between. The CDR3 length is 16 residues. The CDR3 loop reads CASSIPSRGAYNEQFF. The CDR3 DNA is TGTGCCAGTAGTATCCCATCCAGGGGGGCCTACAATGAGCAGTTCTTC.

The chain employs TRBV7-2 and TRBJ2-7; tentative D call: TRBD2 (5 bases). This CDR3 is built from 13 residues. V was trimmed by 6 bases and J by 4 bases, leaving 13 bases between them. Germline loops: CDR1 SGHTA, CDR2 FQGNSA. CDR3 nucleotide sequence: TGTGCCAGCAGGTCCGAGGGATCGTACGAGCAGTACTTC. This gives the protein CASRSEGSYEQYF.

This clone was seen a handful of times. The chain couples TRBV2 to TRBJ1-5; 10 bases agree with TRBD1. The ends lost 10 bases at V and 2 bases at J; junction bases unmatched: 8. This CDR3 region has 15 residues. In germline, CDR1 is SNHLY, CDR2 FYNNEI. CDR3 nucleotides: TGTGCCACGTCCCGGGACAGGGGCGGCAATCAGCCCCAGCATTTT. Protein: CATSRDRGGNQPQHF.

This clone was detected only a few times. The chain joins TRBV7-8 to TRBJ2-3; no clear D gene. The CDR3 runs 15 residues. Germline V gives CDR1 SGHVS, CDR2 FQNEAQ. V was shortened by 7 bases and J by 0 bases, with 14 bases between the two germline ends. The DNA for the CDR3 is TGTGCCAGCATATCAGCGTCTTCTAGCACAGATACGCAGTATTTT. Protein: CASISASSSTDTQYF.

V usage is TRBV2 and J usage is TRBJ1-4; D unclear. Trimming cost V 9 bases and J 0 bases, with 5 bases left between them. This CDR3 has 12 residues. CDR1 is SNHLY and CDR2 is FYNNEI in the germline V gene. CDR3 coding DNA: TGTGCCAGAAGAACAACTAATGAAAAACTGTTTTTT. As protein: CARRTTNEKLFF. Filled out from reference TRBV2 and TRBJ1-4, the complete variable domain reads EPEVTQTPSHQVTQMGQEVILRCVPISNHLYFYWYRQILGQKVEFLVSFYNNEISEKSEIFDDQFSVERPDGSNFTLKIRSTKLEDSAMYFCARRTTNEKLFFGSGTQLSVL.

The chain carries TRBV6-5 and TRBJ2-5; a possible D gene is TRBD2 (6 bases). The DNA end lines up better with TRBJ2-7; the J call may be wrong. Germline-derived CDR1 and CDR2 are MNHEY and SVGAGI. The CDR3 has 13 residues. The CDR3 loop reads CASSLGEVNEQYF. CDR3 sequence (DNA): TGTGCCAGCAGTTTAGGGGAGGTTAACGAGCAGTACTTC.

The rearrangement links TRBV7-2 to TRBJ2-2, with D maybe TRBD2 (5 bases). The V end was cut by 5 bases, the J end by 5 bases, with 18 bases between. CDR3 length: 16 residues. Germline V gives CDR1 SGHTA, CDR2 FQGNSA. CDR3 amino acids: CASSPYLRERTGELFF. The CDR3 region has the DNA TGTGCCAGCAGCCCCTACCTTAGGGAGAGGACCGGGGAGCTGTTTTTT.

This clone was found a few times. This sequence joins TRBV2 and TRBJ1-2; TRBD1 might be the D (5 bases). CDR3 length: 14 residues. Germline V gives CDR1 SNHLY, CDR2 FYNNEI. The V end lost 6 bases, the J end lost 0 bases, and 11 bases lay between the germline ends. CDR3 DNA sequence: TGTGCCAGCAGGGAGACAGTTACTAACTATGGCTACACCTTC. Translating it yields CASRETVTNYGYTF.

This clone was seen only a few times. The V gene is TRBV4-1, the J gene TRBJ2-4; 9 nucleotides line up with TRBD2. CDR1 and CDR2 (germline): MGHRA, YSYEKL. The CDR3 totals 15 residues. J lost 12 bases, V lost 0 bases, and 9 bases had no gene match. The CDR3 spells CASSQDQREAVTQYF. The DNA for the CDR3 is TGCGCCAGCAGCCAAGATCAGCGGGAGGCTGTCACTCAGTACTTC.

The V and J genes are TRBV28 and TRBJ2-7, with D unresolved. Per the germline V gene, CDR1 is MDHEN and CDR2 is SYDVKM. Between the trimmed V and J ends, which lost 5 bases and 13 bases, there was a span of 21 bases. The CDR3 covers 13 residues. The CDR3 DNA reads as TGTGCCAGCAGTCCCGCCAGCCTGGCATCAGGATACTTC. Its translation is CASSPASLASGYF.

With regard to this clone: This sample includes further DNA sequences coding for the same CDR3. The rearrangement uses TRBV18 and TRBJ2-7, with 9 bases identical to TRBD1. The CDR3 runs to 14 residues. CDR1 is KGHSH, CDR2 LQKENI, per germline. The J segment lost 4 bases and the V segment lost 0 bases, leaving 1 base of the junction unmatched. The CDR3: CASSPPGTGYEQYF. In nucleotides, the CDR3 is TGTGCCAGCTCACCACCCGGGACAGGGTACGAGCAGTACTTC.

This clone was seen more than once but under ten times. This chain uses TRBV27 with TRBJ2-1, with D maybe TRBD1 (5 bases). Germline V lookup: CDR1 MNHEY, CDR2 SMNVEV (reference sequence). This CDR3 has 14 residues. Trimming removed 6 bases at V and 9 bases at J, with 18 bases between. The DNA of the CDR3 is TGTGCCAGCAGCTCGTTCCTCAGGGATACTGAGCAGTTCTTC. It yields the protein CASSSFLRDTEQFF.

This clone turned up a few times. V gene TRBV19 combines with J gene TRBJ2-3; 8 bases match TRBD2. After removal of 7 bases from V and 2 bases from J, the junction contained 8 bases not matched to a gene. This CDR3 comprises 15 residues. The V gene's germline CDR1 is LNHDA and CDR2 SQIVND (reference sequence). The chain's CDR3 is CASTAGETHTDTQYF. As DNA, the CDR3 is TGTGCCAGTACAGCGGGAGAGACTCACACAGATACGCAGTATTTT. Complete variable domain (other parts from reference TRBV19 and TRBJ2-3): DGGITQSPKYLFRKEGQNVTLSCEQNLNHDAMYWYRQDPGQGLRLIYYSQIVNDFQKGDIAEGYSVSREKKESFPLTVTSAQKNPTAFYLCASTAGETHTDTQYFGPGTRLTVL.

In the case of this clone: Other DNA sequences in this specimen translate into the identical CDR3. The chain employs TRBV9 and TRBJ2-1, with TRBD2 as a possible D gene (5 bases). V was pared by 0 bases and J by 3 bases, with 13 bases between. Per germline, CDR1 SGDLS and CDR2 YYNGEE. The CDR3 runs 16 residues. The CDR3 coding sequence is TGTGCCAGCAGCGTAGTCGGGCGAGGGAGCTACAATGAGCAGTTCTTC. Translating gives CASSVVGRGSYNEQFF.